This T cell receptor beta chain was observed in a study of cytomegalovirus exposure and HLA in healthy donors. To note about this clone: As yet, its antigen is unknown.

In the PCR, 60 Vbeta and 13 Jbeta primers were used. Assay: immunoSEQ multiplex PCR; the TCRdb copy retains only in-frame clones and omits some. The sample shows some 100,000 clones, roughly 79% of them seen only once. Findings of the study overall: Within an earlier analysis, most TCR beta V segments proved productive either about 90% or about 30% of the time.

CDR3 length equals 12 residues. Trimming removed 1 base at V and 4 bases at J, with 5 bases between. Germline CDR1 reads SGHDN; CDR2 reads FVKESK. The clonotype was recovered from a woman aged 40 to 50 in good health and CMV-seronegative. Sequencing was carried out using PBMCs. The chain couples TRBV14 to TRBJ2-7, with D perhaps TRBD1 (5 bases). CDR3 coding DNA: TGTGCCAGCAGCCAAGCAGGGTACGAGCAGTACTTC. Translation: CASSQAGYEQYF.